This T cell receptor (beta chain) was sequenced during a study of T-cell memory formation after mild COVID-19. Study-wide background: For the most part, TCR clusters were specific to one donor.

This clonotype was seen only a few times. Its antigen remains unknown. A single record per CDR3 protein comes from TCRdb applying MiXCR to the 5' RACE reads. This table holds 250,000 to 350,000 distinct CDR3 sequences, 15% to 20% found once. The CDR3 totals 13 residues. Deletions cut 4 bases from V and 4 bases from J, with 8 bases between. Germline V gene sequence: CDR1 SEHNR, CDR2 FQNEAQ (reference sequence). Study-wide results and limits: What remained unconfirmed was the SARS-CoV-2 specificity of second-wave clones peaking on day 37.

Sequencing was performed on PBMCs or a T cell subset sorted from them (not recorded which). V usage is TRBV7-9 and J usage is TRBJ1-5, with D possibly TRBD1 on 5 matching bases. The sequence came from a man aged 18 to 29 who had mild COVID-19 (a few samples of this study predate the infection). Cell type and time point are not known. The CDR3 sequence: CASSSTENQPQHF. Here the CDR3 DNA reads TGTGCCAGCAGCTCGACAGAGAATCAGCCCCAGCATTTT.